These 12 T cell receptor beta chains were sequenced from one sample in a study of CDR3 diversity in severe acne. TCRdb re-called the PCR reads with MiXCR, one entry per CDR3 protein. The sample has 97,000 or so distinct CDR3 sequences; roughly half are singletons. Sequencing used blood. The source of these receptors is a male donor with acne.

This clonotype has at least ten counts. The chain is built from TRBV5-1 and TRBJ2-7, with 10 nucleotides matching TRBD2. CDR3 size: 15 residues. Trimming at V came to 4 bases and at J to 3 bases, leaving 7 bases not matched to a gene. The germline V gene encodes CDR1 SGHRS and CDR2 YFSETQ. In DNA, the CDR3 is TGCGCCAGCAGCCCCCATCAGCGGGAGGGCTACGAGCAGTACTTC. It encodes CASSPHQREGYEQYF.

This clonotype was counted ten times or more. This rearrangement joins TRBV27 to TRBJ2-7, with TRBD1 identical over 10 bases. This CDR3 comprises 15 residues. Losses at the gene ends were 2 bases for V and 4 bases for J; bases not matched to a gene: 5. Germline V gene lookup returns CDR1 MNHEY and CDR2 SMNVEV (reference sequence). CDR3 amino acids: CASSLLGTGVYEQYF. CDR3 DNA sequence: TGTGCCAGCAGTTTACTCGGGACAGGGGTGTACGAGCAGTACTTC.

V gene TRBV19 combines with J gene TRBJ1-6; 8 bases agree with TRBD1. This CDR3 has 15 amino acids. CDR1 is LNHDA, CDR2 SQIVND, per germline (reference sequence). The V and J ends lost 10 bases and 3 bases, in that order; junction bases with no gene match: 8. The CDR3 region is CATTRQGRYNSPLHF. As DNA, the CDR3 is TGTGCCACCACTCGACAGGGGCGCTATAATTCACCCCTCCACTTT.

This clonotype was seen a few times. As DNA, the CDR3 is TGCGCCAGCAGGGGCCCCCTTCGGGACACTGAAGCTTTCTTT. It codes for CASRGPLRDTEAFF. This rearrangement joins TRBV4-1 to TRBJ1-1, with D hard to call. Germline CDR1 reads MGHRA; CDR2 reads YSYEKL. Trimming cost V 6 bases and J 3 bases, with 14 bases left between them. The CDR3 contains 14 residues.

The CDR3: CASSITGAGELFF. The CDR3 DNA reads TGTGCCAGTAGTATTACAGGCGCCGGGGAGCTGTTTTTT. V is TRBV19 and J is TRBJ2-2, with D perhaps TRBD1 (5 bases). This CDR3 is built from 13 residues. The germline CDR1 and CDR2 sequences are LNHDA and SQIVND (reference sequence). Trimming took 3 bases from V and 6 from J, leaving 8 bases between them.

The CDR3 protein is CASSEPLAGAGYEQYF. The CDR3 DNA reads TGTGCCAGCAGTGAACCGCTAGCGGGAGCTGGGTACGAGCAGTACTTC. The chain uses TRBV25-1 and TRBJ2-7, with 10 nucleotides matching TRBD2. Germline V gene lookup returns CDR1 MGHDK and CDR2 SYGVNS. The junction had 8 bases not matched to a gene; V was cut back by 2 bases and J by 4 bases. The CDR3 runs 16 residues.

The chain combines TRBV11-2 with TRBJ2-2; TRBD1 matches at 8 bases. The CDR3 length is 18 residues. CDR1 and CDR2 from the germline V gene are SGHAT and FQNNGV. V lost 1 base and J lost 1; bases outside the gene matches: 8. CDR3 sequence reads: CASSLAVTGTGNTGELFF. The CDR3 DNA is TGTGCCAGCAGCTTAGCCGTCACCGGGACAGGGAACACCGGGGAGCTGTTTTTT. Filled out from reference TRBV11-2 and TRBJ2-2, the complete variable domain reads EAGVAQSPRYKIIEKRQSVAFWCNPISGHATLYWYQQILGQGPKLLIQFQNNGVVDDSQLPKDRFSAERLKGVDSTLKIQPAKLEDSAVYLCASSLAVTGTGNTGELFFGEGSRLTVL.

This clonotype was detected ten times or more. The chain combines TRBV20-1 with TRBJ2-5, with TRBD2 matching over 11 bases. This CDR3 contains 14 residues. Trimming took 0 bases from V and 5 from J; bases not matched to a gene: 2. Per germline, CDR1 DFQATT and CDR2 SNEGSKA (reference sequence). The CDR3 DNA follows: TGCAGTGCTAGAGAGACTAGCGGGAAGGAGACCCAGTACTTC. Translation gives CSARETSGKETQYF.

In this sample, this clonotype turned up many times. J is TRBJ1-1 and V is TRBV4-1, with D possibly TRBD1 on 6 matching bases. The CDR3 contains 15 residues. Trimming stripped 1 base from V and 4 bases from J, with 13 bases between. Germline CDR1 reads MGHRA; CDR2 reads YSYEKL. The CDR3 region is CASSQAEQGGTEAFF. The CDR3 bases are TGCGCCAGCAGCCAAGCCGAACAGGGCGGCACTGAAGCTTTCTTT.

This clonotype was seen only once. V usage is TRBV5-1 and J usage is TRBJ2-1; TRBD1 matches 7 bases. V lost 0 bases to trimming and J lost 14 bases; unmatched junction nucleotides: 2. There are 11 residues in the CDR3. Germline lookup yields CDR1 SGHRS and CDR2 YFSETQ. The CDR3 reads CASSLEQGEFF. CDR3 nucleotides: TGCGCCAGCAGCTTGGAGCAGGGGGAGTTCTTC.

The chain combines TRBV20-1 with TRBJ2-1; D is undetermined. Trimming took 0 bases from V and 10 from J, leaving 13 bases between them. This CDR3 contains 13 residues. Germline V gene lookup returns CDR1 DFQATT and CDR2 SNEGSKA (reference sequence). The CDR3 DNA sequence: TGCAGTGCTAGAGACAGGTCCTCTGGGGAGCAGTTCTTC. This translates into CSARDRSSGEQFF.

This clonotype showed up many times. At one end the junction does not follow the germline gene, possibly because of a read error. The chain employs TRBV9 and TRBJ2-7; TRBD2 matches 10 bases. Germline CDR1 reads SGDLS; CDR2 reads YYNGEE. The CDR3 consists of 14 residues. Here the CDR3 DNA reads TGTGCCAGCAGCGTCGGGTCTAGCGGGAGTAAATTACACTTC. It codes for CASSVGSSGSKLHF.